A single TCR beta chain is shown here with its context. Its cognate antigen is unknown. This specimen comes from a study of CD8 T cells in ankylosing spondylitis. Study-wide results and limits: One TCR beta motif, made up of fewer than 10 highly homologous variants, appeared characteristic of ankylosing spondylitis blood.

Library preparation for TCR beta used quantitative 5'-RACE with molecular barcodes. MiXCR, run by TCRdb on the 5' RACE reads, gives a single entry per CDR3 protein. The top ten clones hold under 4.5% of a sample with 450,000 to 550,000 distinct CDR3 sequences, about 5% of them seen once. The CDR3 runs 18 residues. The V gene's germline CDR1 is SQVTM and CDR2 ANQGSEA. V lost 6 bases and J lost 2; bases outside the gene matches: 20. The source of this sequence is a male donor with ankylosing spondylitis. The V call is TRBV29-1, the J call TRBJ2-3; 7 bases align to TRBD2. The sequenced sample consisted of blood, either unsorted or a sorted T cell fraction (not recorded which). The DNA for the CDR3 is TGCAGCGTGCCCTTGGTTCCCTTTGGCAGCGGGAACACAGATACGCAGTATTTT. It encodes CSVPLVPFGSGNTDTQYF.